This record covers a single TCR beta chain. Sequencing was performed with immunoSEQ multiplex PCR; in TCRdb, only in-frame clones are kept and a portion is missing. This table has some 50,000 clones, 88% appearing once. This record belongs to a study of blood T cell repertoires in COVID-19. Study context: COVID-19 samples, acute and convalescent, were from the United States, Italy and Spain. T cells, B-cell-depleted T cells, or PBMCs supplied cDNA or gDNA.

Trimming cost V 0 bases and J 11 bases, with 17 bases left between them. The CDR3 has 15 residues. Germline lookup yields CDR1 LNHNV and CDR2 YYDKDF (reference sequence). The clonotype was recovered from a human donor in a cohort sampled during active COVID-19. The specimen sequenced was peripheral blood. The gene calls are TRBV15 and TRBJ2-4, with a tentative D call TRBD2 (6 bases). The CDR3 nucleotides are TGTGCCACCAGCAGAGATCAGGTCGGGGGAGAGGTTCAGTACTTC. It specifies CATSRDQVGGEVQYF.